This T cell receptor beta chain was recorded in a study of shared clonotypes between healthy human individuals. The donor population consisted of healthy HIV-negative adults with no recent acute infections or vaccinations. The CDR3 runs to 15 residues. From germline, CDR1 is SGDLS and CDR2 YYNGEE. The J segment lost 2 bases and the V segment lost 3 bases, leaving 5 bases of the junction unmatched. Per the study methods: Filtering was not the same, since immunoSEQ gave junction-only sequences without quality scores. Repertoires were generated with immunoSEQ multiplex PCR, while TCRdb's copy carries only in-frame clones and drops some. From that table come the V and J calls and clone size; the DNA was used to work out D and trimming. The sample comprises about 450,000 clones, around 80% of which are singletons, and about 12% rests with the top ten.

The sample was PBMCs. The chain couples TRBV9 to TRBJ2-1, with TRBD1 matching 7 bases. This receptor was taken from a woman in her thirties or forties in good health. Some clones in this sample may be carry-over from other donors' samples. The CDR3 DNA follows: TGTGCCAGCAGCGCCTCAGGGGGACCCTACAATGAGCAGTTCTTC. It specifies CASSASGGPYNEQFF.